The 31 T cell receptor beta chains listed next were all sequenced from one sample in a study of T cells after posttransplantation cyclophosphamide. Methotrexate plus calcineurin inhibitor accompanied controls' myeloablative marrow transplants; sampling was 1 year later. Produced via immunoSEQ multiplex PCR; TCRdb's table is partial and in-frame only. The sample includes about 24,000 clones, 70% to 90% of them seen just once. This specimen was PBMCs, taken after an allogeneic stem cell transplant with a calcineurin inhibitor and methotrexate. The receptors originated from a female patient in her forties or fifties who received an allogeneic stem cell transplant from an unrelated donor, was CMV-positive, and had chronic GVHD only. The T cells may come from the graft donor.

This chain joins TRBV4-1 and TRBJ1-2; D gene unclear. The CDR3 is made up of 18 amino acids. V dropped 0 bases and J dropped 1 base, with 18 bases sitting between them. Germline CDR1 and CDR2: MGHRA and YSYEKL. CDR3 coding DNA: TGCGCCAGCAGCCAAGAAATAGAATCACAGCCCTTTAACTATGGCTACACCTTC. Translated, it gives CASSQEIESQPFNYGYTF.

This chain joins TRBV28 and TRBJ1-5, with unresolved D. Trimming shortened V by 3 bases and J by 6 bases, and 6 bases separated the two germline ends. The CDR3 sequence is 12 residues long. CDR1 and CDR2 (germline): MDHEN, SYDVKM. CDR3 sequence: CASSFMSQPQHF. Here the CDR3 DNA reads TGTGCCAGCAGTTTTATGTCTCAGCCCCAGCATTTT.

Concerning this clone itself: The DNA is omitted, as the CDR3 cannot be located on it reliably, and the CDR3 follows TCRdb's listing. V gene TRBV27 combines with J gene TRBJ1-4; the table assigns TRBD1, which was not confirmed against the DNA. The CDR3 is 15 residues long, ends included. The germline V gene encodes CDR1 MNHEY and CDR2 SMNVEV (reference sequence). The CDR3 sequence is CASSFFGQRNEKLFF.

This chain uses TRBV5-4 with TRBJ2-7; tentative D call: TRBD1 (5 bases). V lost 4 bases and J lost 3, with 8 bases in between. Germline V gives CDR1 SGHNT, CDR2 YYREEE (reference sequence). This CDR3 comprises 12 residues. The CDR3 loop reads CASSVGVYEQYF. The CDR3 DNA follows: TGTGCCAGCAGCGTAGGGGTCTACGAGCAGTACTTC.

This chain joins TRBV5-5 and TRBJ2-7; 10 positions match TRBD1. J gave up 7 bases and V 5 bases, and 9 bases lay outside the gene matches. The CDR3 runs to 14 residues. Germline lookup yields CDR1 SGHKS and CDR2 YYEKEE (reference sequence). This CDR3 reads CASSLGQGTREQYF. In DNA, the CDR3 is TGTGCCAGCAGTCTGGGACAGGGGACTCGAGAGCAGTACTTC.

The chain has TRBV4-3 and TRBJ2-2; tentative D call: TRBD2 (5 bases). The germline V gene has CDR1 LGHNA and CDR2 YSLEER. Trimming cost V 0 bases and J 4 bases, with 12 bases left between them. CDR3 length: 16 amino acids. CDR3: CASSQDPDRGTGELFF. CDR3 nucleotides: TGCGCCAGCAGCCAAGACCCCGACCGGGGCACCGGGGAGCTGTTTTTT.

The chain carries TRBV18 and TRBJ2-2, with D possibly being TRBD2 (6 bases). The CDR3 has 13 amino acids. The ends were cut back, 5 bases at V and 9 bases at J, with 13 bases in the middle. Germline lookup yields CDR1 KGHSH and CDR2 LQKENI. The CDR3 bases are TGTGCCAGCTCAACGGGAGCCGAGCGGGAGCTGTTTTTT. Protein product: CASSTGAERELFF. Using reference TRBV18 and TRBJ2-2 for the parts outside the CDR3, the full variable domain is NAGVMQNPRHLVRRRGQEARLRCSPMKGHSHVYWYRQLPEEGLKFMVYLQKENIIDESGMPKERFSAEFPKEGPSILRIQQVVRGDSAAYFCASSTGAERELFFGEGSRLTVL.

This chain's CDR3 is CSVPGTGTGQPQHF. CDR3 DNA sequence: TGCAGCGTCCCGGGGACAGGGACAGGACAGCCCCAGCATTTT. The V gene is TRBV29-1, the J gene TRBJ1-5; 9 positions match TRBD1. V was pared by 6 bases and J by 7 bases, with 10 bases of the junction left unmatched. From germline, CDR1 is SQVTM and CDR2 ANQGSEA. The CDR3 has 14 amino acids.

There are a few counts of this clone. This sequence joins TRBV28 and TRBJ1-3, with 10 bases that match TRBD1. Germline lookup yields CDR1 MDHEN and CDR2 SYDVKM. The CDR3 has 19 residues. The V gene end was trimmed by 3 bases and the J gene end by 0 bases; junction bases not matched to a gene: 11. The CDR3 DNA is TGTGCCAGCAGTTTGACCGGGACAGGGGATCTCCTCTCTGGAAACACCATATATTTT. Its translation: CASSLTGTGDLLSGNTIYF. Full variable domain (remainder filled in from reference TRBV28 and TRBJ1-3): DVKVTQSSRYLVKRTGEKVFLECVQDMDHENMFWYRQDPGLGLRLIYFSYDVKMKEKGDIPEGYSVSREKKERFSLILESASTNQTSMYLCASSLTGTGDLLSGNTIYFGEGSWLTVV.

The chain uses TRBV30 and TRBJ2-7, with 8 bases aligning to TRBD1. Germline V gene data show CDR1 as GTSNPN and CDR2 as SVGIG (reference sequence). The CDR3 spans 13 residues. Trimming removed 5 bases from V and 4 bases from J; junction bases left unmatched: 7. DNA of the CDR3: TGTGCCTGGGCCACAGGGGGTCTTTACGAGCAGTACTTC. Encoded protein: CAWATGGLYEQYF.

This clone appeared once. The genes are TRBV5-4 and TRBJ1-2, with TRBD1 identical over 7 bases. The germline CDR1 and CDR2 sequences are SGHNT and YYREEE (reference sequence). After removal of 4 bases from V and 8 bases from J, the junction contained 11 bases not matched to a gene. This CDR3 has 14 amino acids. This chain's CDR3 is CASSLWTGRWGYTF. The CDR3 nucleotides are TGTGCCAGCAGCCTTTGGACAGGACGGTGGGGCTACACCTTC.

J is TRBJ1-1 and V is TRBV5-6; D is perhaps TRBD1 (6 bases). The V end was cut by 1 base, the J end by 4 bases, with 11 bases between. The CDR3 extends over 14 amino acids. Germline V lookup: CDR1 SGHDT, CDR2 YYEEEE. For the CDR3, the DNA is TGTGCCAGCAGCTTGTATGCGGGGGCCACTGAAGCTTTCTTT. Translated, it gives CASSLYAGATEAFF.

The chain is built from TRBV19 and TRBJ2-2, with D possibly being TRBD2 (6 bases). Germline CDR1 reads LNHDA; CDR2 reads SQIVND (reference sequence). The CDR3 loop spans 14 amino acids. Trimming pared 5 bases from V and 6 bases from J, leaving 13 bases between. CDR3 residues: CASSFPSSAGELFF. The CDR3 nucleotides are TGTGCCAGTAGTTTCCCATCTAGCGCCGGGGAGCTGTTTTTT. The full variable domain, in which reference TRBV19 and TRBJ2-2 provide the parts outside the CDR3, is DGGITQSPKYLFRKEGQNVTLSCEQNLNHDAMYWYRQDPGQGLRLIYYSQIVNDFQKGDIAEGYSVSREKKESFPLTVTSAQKNPTAFYLCASSFPSSAGELFFGEGSRLTVL.

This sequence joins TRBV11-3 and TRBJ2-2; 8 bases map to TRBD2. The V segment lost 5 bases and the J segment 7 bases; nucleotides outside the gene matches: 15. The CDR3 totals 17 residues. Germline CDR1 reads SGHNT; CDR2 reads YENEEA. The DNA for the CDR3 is TGTGCCAGCAGCCCGGTTGCGGGGGGAAGATTGGGCGGGGAGCTGTTTTTT. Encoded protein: CASSPVAGGRLGGELFF.

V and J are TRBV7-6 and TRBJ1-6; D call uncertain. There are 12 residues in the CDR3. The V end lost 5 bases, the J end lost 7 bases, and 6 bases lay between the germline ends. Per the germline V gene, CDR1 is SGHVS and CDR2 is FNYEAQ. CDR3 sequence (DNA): TGTGCCAGCAGCCTGAGGAATTCACCCCTCCACTTT. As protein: CASSLRNSPLHF.

The DNA for the CDR3 is TGTGCCAGCAGTGGAGGGAGGGGTTACAATGAGCAGTTCTTC. Its translation is CASSGGRGYNEQFF. The chain is built from TRBV19 and TRBJ2-1, with 7 positions matching TRBD2. The CDR3 is made up of 14 amino acids. The junction had 9 bases not matched to a gene; V was cut back by 9 bases and J by 4 bases. Germline V gene lookup returns CDR1 LNHDA and CDR2 SQIVND (reference sequence).

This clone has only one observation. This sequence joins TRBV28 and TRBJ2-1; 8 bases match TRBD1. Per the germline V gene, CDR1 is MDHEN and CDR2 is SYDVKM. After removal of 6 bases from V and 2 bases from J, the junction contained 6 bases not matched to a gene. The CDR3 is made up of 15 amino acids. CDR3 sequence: CASSGTGDAYNEQFF. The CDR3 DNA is TGTGCCAGCAGCGGGACAGGCGATGCCTACAATGAGCAGTTCTTC.

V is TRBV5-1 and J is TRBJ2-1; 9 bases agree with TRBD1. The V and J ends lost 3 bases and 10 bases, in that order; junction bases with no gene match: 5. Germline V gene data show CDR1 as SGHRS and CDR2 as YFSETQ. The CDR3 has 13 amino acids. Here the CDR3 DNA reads TGCGCCAGCAGCTCCTGGGACAGGGAAGAGCAGTTCTTC. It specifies CASSSWDREEQFF. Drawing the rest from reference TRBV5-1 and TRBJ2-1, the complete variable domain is KAGVTQTPRYLIKTRGQQVTLSCSPISGHRSVSWYQQTPGQGLQFLFEYFSETQRNKGNFPGRFSGRQFSNSRSEMNVSTLELGDSALYLCASSSWDREEQFFGPGTRLTVL.

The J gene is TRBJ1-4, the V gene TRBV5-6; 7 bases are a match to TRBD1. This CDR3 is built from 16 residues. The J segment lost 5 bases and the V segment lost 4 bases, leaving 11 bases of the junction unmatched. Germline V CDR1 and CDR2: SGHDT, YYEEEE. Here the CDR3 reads CASSLPVGQINEKLFF. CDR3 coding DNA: TGTGCCAGCAGCCTGCCGGTGGGACAGATCAATGAAAAACTGTTTTTT. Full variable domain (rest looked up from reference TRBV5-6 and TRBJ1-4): DAGVTQSPTHLIKTRGQQVTLRCSPKSGHDTVSWYQQALGQGPQFIFQYYEEEERQRGNFPDRFSGHQFPNYSSELNVNALLLGDSALYLCASSLPVGQINEKLFFGSGTQLSVL.

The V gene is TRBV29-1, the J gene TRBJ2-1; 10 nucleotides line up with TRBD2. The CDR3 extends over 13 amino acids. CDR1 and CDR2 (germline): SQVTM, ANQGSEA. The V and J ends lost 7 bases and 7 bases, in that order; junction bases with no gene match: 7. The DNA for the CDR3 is TGCAGCGCTAGCGGGAGTAGGTTTAATGAGCAGTTCTTC. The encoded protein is CSASGSRFNEQFF.

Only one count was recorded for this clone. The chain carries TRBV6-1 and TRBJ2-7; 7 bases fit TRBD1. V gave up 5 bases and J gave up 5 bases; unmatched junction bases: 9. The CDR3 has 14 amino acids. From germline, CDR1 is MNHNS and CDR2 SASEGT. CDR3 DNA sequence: TGTGCCAGCAGTTCCTCCACAGGGGCGGACGAGCAGTACTTC. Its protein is CASSSSTGADEQYF.

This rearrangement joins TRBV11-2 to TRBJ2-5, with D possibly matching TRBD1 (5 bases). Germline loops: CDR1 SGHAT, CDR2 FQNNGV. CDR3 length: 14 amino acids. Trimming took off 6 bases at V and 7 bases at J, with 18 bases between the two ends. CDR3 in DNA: TGTGCCAGCAGATCCTCGGCCAGGGATGGGACCCAGTACTTC. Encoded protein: CASRSSARDGTQYF.

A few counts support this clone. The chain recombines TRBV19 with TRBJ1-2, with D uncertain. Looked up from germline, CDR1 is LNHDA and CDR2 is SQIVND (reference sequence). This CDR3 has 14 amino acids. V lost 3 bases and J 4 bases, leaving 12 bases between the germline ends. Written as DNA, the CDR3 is TGTGCCAGTAGTATTGGAGAAGGTGCCTATGGCTACACCTTC. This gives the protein CASSIGEGAYGYTF.

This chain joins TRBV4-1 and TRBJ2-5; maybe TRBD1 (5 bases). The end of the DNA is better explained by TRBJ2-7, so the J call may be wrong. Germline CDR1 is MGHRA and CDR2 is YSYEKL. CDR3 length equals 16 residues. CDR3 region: CASSQGPSSVPHEQYF. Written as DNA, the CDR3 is TGCGCCAGCAGCCAGGGGCCCAGCTCCGTGCCCCACGAGCAGTACTTC.

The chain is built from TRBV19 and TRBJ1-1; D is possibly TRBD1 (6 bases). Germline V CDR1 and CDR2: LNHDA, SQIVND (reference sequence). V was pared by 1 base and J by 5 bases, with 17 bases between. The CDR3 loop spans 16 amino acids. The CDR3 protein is CASSIGQGLVTTEAFF. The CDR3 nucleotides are TGTGCCAGTAGTATAGGTCAGGGGCTGGTGACGACTGAAGCTTTCTTT.

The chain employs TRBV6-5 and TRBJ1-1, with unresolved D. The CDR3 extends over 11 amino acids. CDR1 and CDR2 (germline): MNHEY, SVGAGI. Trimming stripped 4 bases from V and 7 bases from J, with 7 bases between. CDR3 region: CASSSLSEAFF. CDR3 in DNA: TGTGCCAGCAGTTCCCTTAGTGAAGCTTTCTTT.

CDR3 DNA sequence: TGCAGCGCTGCGGGAGACGAGCAGTACTTC. Amino acid sequence: CSAAGDEQYF. This chain uses TRBV29-1 with TRBJ2-7; 7 bases line up with TRBD2. The CDR3 consists of 10 residues. V lost 7 bases, J lost 5 bases, and 2 bases stayed unmatched. Germline values: CDR1 SQVTM, CDR2 ANQGSEA.

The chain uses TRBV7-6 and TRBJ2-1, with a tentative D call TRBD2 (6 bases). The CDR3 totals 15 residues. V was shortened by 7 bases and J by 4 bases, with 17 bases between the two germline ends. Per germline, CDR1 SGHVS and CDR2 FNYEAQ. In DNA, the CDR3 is TGTGCCAGCACCCCGGACGGGACTCCATACAATGAGCAGTTCTTC. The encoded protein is CASTPDGTPYNEQFF.

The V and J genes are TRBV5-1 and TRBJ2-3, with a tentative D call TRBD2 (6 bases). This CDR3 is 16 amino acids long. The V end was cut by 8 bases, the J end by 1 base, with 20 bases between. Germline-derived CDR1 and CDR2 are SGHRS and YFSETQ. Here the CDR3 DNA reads TGCGCCAGTCAGAGCTGGCGGGGAGCTGGCACAGATACGCAGTATTTT. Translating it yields CASQSWRGAGTDTQYF.

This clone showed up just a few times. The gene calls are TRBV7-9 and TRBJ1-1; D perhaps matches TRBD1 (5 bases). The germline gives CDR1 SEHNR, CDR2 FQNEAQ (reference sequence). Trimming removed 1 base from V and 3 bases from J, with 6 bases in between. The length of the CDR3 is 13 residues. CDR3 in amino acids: CASSLVGDTEAFF. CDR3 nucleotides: TGTGCCAGCAGCTTAGTAGGGGACACTGAAGCTTTCTTT.

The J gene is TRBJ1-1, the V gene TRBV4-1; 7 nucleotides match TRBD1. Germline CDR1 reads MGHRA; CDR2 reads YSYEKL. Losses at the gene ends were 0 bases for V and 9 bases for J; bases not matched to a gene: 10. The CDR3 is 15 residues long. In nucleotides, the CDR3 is TGCGCCAGCAGCCAAGATCGGGGACAGAATTTCAAAGCTTTCTTT. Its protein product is CASSQDRGQNFKAFF.